This T cell receptor (beta chain) was profiled in a study of shared clonotypes between healthy human individuals. The overall study: Researchers drew samples from two women and three men aged 18 to 49.

Whole-study results and caveats: Sequencing depth was expected to affect clonotype sharing among donors. The genetic and exposure-history diversity represented was limited by few donors.

As to this clone: What it recognizes is unknown.

Trimming took off 5 bases at V and 4 bases at J, with 14 bases between the two ends. This CDR3 has 15 amino acids. CDR1 and CDR2 from the germline V gene are MNHEY and SVGAGI. Repertoires were generated with immunoSEQ multiplex PCR, while TCRdb's copy carries only in-frame clones and drops some. The repertoire holds approximately 500,000 clones, around 73% seen once, with more than 10% in the top ten. Donors were healthy HIV-negative adults without recently reported acute infections or vaccinations. Sequences were obtained from PBMCs. This clonotype was sampled from a middle-aged woman in good health. Some clones in this sample may be carry-over from other donors' samples. The chain carries TRBV6-5 and TRBJ2-2; maybe TRBD2 (6 bases). Written as DNA, the CDR3 is TGTGCCAGCAGTCCCGGACAAGCGGGCACCGGGGAGCTGTTTTTT. This codes for CASSPGQAGTGELFF.